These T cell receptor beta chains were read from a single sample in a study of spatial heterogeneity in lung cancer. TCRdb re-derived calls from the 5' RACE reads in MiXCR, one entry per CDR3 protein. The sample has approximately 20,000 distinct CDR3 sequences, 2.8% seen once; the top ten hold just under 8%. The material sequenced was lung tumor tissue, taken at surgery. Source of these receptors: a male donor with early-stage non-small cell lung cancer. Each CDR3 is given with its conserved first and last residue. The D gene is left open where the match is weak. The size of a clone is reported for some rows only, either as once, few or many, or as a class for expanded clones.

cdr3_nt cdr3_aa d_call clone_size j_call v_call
TGTGCCAGCAGAAAGGGATGGAGTACTGAAGCTTTCTTT CASRKGWSTEAFF . many TRBJ1-1 TRBV12-3/TRBV12-4
TGTGCCACTTCTGGGTGGGACTCCTACAATGAGCAGTTCTTC CATSGWDSYNEQFF . many TRBJ2-1 TRBV6-2/TRBV6-3
TGCGCCAGCAGTGAGTCAGGGACAGGGAATAATTCACCCCTCCACTTT CASSESGTGNNSPLHF TRBD1 many TRBJ1-6 TRBV10-2
TGTGCCAGCAGCGTGGGACTAGCGGAGCAGGTCGCCTACAATGAGCAGTTCTTC CASSVGLAEQVAYNEQFF TRBD2 many TRBJ2-1 TRBV9
TGTGCCAGCACCGCCCTAGGTGGTAATTCACCCCTCCACTTT CASTALGGNSPLHF . many TRBJ1-6 TRBV12-3/TRBV12-4
TGTGCCAGCAGTTTTACAGGGGTCCCGTCAACTAATGAAAAACTGTTTTTT CASSFTGVPSTNEKLFF TRBD1 many TRBJ1-4 TRBV12-3/TRBV12-4
TGTGCCAGCAGTTTACGAGGTGGCTTCCAAGAGACCCAGTACTTC CASSLRGGFQETQYF . many TRBJ2-5 TRBV12-3/TRBV12-4
TGCAGTGCTAGAGATGAGCGAGCGGGAGGGGGCTCCTACAATGAGCAGTTCTTC CSARDERAGGGSYNEQFF TRBD2 many TRBJ2-1 TRBV20-1
TGCAGTGCAAGGTCCATGGCAGGGAATTCACCCCTCCACTTT CSARSMAGNSPLHF . many TRBJ1-6 TRBV20-1
TGTGCCACCAGTGATTCCGGGACAGGGTTTGAAAAACTGTTTTTT CATSDSGTGFEKLFF TRBD1 many TRBJ1-4 TRBV24-1
TGTGCCAGCTCTGCGGGGCCTAATGAAAAACTGTTTTTT CASSAGPNEKLFF . . TRBJ1-4 TRBV7-8
TGTGCCAGCAGCTTAAACCCAGCGGGAAACACAGATACGCAGTATTTT CASSLNPAGNTDTQYF TRBD2 few TRBJ2-3 TRBV11-2
TGTGCCAGCAGTGAATTCGGCGGGGGGTTCTACGAGCAGTACTTC CASSEFGGGFYEQYF TRBD2 many TRBJ2-7 TRBV6-1
TGTGCCAGCTCCTGGACAGGGGGCGATGAGCAGTTCTTC CASSWTGGDEQFF TRBD1 many TRBJ2-1 TRBV18
TGTGCCAGCAGCTTCGAGACTGAGCAGTTCTTC CASSFETEQFF . many TRBJ2-1 TRBV7-9
TGTGCCAGTAGTATTTCGGGGCAGGGTAGCAATCAGCCCCAGCATTTT CASSISGQGSNQPQHF . many TRBJ1-5 TRBV19
TGTGCCAGCAGTTACCGGGACCTTACGTCGGACGAGCAGTACTTC CASSYRDLTSDEQYF . many TRBJ2-7 TRBV6-5
TGTGCCAGCAGGATAGGGGGGCCTGGAAACACCATATATTTT CASRIGGPGNTIYF . many TRBJ1-3 TRBV6-5
TGCAGTGCTAAGGAAGGGGAGGTTGGTGGCTACACCTTC CSAKEGEVGGYTF . many TRBJ1-2 TRBV20-1
TGCAGCGTTGGCTCTGATGTCTGGTCGCAGTTCTTC CSVGSDVWSQFF . many TRBJ2-1 TRBV29-1
TGTGCCAGCAGCCAGGAATGGGGGGGGCAGTTCTTC CASSQEWGGQFF TRBD2 many TRBJ2-1 TRBV11-2
TGCGCCAGCAGCTTGGACTCCCTAGATGGGGTTGAGACCCAGTACTTC CASSLDSLDGVETQYF . many TRBJ2-5 TRBV5-1
TGTGCCAGCGGCGACAGGGTCAATGAGCAGTTCTTC CASGDRVNEQFF TRBD1 many TRBJ2-1 TRBV6-2/TRBV6-3
TGCGTCAGCAGCTTGGGGCCAGGAAAGAACACTGAAGCTTTCTTT CVSSLGPGKNTEAFF . many TRBJ1-1 TRBV5-1
TGTGCCAGCAGCTTGGACTCCGGGACGATATACTTC CASSLDSGTIYF . many TRBJ2-5 TRBV5-6
TGCAGCGTTGAAAGTAACTATGGCTACACCTTC CSVESNYGYTF . many TRBJ1-2 TRBV29-1
TGCAGCGTTGGGGGGTATGAAGCTTTCTTT CSVGGYEAFF . many TRBJ1-1 TRBV29-1
TGTGCCTGGAGTAAGTTTAATCCAGGGCACAATGAGCAGTTCTTC CAWSKFNPGHNEQFF . many TRBJ2-1 TRBV30
TGCAGCGTCATTCCGGGACTGGCCGTAGATACGCAGTATTTT CSVIPGLAVDTQYF . many TRBJ2-3 TRBV29-1
TGTGCCAGCAGTTACACAGGGATTGACGAGCAGTACTTC CASSYTGIDEQYF . few TRBJ2-7 TRBV5-4
TGTGCCAGCAGCGTAGAGGTGACCCCGAACACCGGGGAGCTGTTTTTT CASSVEVTPNTGELFF . many TRBJ2-2 TRBV9
TGTGCCAGCAGTACCCTCGGGGGAACTGGAAACACCATATATTTT CASSTLGGTGNTIYF . many TRBJ1-3 TRBV6-5
TGCGCCAGCAGTGTAAACAGGGAGGCCCCCTCTGGCTACACCTTC CASSVNREAPSGYTF . many TRBJ1-2 TRBV10-2
TGTGCCAGCAGCCCCACGGGGGGCCTGGTCGGGGAGCTGTTTTTT CASSPTGGLVGELFF . many TRBJ2-2 TRBV11-3
TGCGCCAGCAGCCAAGATCTTTTCAGACCAGATTCAACTAATGAAAAACTGTTTTTT CASSQDLFRPDSTNEKLFF . many TRBJ1-4 TRBV4-1
TGTGCTAGCAGTTTATACTCTCGAGGTTTCTTT CASSLYSRGFF . . TRBJ1-1 TRBV12-3/TRBV12-4
TGTGCCAGCAGCTCGTCCGGAGAGACCCAGTACTTC CASSSSGETQYF . many TRBJ2-5 TRBV7-9
TGTGCCAGCAGTTCCTCATGGGGACCCAGCTCCTACAATGAGCAGTTCTTC CASSSSWGPSSYNEQFF . many TRBJ2-1 TRBV12-3/TRBV12-4
TGTGCCAGCAGTTTATCGGGTGGTTATAATTCACCCCTCCACTTT CASSLSGGYNSPLHF . many TRBJ1-6 TRBV27
TGTGCCAGCCTTGGACAGCCCAATCAGCCCCAGCATTTT CASLGQPNQPQHF . many TRBJ1-5 TRBV12-3/TRBV12-4
TGTGCCAGTAGTCTTACAGGGCTCTCCTACAATGAGCAGTTCTTC CASSLTGLSYNEQFF . many TRBJ2-1 TRBV19
TGTGCCAGCAGCCCTACCCCGGGACTAGCGGGAGACGGGTACTTC CASSPTPGLAGDGYF TRBD2 many TRBJ2-7 TRBV7-2
TGCGCCAGCAGCTCAACTACGGGACTAGCGGGCTACAATGAGCAGTTCTTC CASSSTTGLAGYNEQFF TRBD2 many TRBJ2-1 TRBV5-1
TGTGCCAGCTCACTGGGAGAAGAGACCCAGTACTTC CASSLGEETQYF . many TRBJ2-5 TRBV18
TGTGCCAGCAGTTTAATCGCCGAAGCTGAAGCTTTCTTT CASSLIAEAEAFF . many TRBJ1-1 TRBV27
TGTGCCAGCAGCACGACAGGCGCTAACACTGAAGCTTTCTTT CASSTTGANTEAFF . many TRBJ1-1 TRBV14
TGTGCCACCAGTGATTTTCCGTTCAATGAGCAGTTCTTC CATSDFPFNEQFF . many TRBJ2-1 TRBV24-1
TGTGCCAGCAGCTTGGGCGTAGGGACCGATCAGCCCCAGCATTTT CASSLGVGTDQPQHF . many TRBJ1-5 TRBV5-4
TGTGCCAGCAGTTTTCGAGGGATTAGCAATCAGCCCCAGCATTTT CASSFRGISNQPQHF . many TRBJ1-5 TRBV27
TGTGCCAGCAGCCTTCAGGGGTCGAACACCGGGGAGCTGTTTTTT CASSLQGSNTGELFF . many TRBJ2-2 TRBV2